This TCR beta chain came from a study of cytomegalovirus exposure and HLA in healthy donors. Study-level points and caveats: Reported performance of the classifier showed diagnosis of cytomegalovirus status with high specificity and sensitivity. Among TCR beta chains, those listed as cytomegalovirus-associated numbered some 160. Rare TCR sequences dominated, though some public TCRs recurred in many donors.

On this clone: Its specificity is not known.

With 0 bases clipped from V and 4 bases from J, the junction kept 3 bases outside the gene matches. The CDR3 is 16 amino acids. The germline V gene encodes CDR1 SGDLS and CDR2 YYNGEE. Produced via immunoSEQ multiplex PCR; TCRdb's table is partial and in-frame only. The repertoire includes about 60,000 clones, approximately 93% of them detected once, and 5.8% sits in the top ten. Separation from the roughly 690-subject first cohort characterized the 120-subject validation cohort, to which the donors belonged. The chain couples TRBV9 to TRBJ2-2, with 10 bases aligning to TRBD2. Specimen: PBMCs. This receptor was taken from a woman aged 18-29 years in good health and CMV-seronegative. The DNA for the CDR3 is TGTGCCAGCAGCGTAGAGCAGCGGGGGGGCACCGGGGAGCTGTTTTTT. Its translation: CASSVEQRGGTGELFF.